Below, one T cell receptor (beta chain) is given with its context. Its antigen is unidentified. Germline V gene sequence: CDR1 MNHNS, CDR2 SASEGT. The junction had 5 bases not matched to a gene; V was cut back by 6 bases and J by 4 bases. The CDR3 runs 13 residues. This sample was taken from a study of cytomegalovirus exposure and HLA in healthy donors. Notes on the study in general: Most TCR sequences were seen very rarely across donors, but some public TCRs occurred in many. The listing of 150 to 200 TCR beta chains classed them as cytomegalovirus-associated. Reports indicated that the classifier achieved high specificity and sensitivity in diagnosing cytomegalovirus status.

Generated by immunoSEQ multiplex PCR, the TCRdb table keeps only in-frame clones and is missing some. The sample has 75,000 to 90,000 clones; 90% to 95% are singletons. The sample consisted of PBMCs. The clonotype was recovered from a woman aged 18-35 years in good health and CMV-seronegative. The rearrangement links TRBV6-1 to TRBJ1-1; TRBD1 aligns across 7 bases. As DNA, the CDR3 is TGTGCCAGCAGAAGACAGGGCGGCACTGAAGCTTTCTTT. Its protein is CASRRQGGTEAFF.